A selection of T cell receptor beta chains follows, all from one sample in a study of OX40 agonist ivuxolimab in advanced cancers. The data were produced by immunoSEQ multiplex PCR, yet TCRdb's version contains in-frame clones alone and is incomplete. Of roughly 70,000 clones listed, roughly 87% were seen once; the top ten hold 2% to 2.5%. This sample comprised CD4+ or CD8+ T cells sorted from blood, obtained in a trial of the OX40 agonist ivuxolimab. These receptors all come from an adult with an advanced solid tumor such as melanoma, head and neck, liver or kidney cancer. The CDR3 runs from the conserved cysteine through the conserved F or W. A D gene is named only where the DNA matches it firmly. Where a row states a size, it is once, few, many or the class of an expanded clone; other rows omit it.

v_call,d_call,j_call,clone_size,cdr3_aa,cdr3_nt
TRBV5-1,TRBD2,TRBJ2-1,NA,CASSYTSGGSYNEQFF,TGCGCCAGCAGCTATACTAGCGGGGGCTCCTACAATGAGCAGTTCTTC
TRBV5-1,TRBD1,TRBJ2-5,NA,CASSLATGAGETQYF,TGCGCCAGCAGCTTGGCCACAGGGGCAGGGGAGACCCAGTACTTC
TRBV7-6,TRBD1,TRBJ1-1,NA,CASSVTGRNTEAFF,TGTGCCAGCAGCGTGACAGGGAGGAACACTGAAGCTTTCTTT
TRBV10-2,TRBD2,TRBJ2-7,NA,CASSPLAGGMISYEQYF,TGCGCCAGCAGCCCGCTAGCGGGGGGTATGATTTCCTACGAGCAGTACTTC
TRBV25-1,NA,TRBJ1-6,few,CASKPREPWGDSPLHF,TGTGCCAGCAAACCTCGCGAGCCCTGGGGGGATTCACCCCTCCACTTT
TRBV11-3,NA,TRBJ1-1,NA,CASSPQMNTEAFF,TGTGCCAGCAGCCCCCAAATGAACACTGAAGCTTTCTTT
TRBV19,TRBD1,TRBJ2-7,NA,CASGPGTGGRRPYEQYF,TGTGCCAGTGGTCCCGGGACAGGGGGCCGGCGGCCCTACGAGCAGTACTTC
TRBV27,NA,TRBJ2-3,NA,CASSFRADTDTQYF,TGTGCCAGCAGTTTCCGAGCGGACACAGATACGCAGTATTTT
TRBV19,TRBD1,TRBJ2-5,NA,CASSKGAHGETQYF,TGTGCCAGTAGTAAGGGGGCGCACGGAGAGACCCAGTACTTC
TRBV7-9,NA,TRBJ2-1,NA,CASSPIENLARRLVNEQFF,TGTGCCAGCAGCCCCATCGAAAACCTGGCCAGGAGGCTCGTCAATGAGCAGTTCTTC
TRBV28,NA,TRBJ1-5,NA,CASSLIVQPQHF,TGTGCCAGCAGTTTAATTGTTCAGCCCCAGCATTTT
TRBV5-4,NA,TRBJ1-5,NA,CASSLGLSEPQHF,TGTGCCAGCAGCTTGGGACTGAGTGAGCCCCAGCATTTT
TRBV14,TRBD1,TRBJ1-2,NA,CASRGTGGYGYTF,TGTGCCAGCAGGGGAACAGGGGGCTATGGCTACACCTTC
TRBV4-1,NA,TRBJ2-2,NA,CASRLGQITGELFF,TGCGCCAGCAGACTTGGACAGATAACCGGGGAGCTGTTTTTT
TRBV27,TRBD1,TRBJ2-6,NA,CASSLSYRGAGANVLTF,TGTGCCAGCAGTTTATCATACAGGGGGGCTGGGGCCAACGTCCTGACTTTC
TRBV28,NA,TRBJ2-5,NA,CASSFPHPQGQETQYF,TGTGCCAGCAGTTTTCCACATCCCCAGGGACAAGAGACCCAGTACTTC
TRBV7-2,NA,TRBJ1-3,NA,CASSPPGNTIYF,TGTGCCAGCAGCCCTCCCGGAAACACCATATATTTT
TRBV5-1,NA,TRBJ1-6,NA,CASSDRAGGNSNSPLHF,TGCGCCAGCAGCGACCGGGCCGGGGGGAATTCTAATTCACCCCTCCACTTT
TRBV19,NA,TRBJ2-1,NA,CASSTALYNEQFF,TGTGCCAGTAGTACCGCCCTATACAATGAGCAGTTCTTC
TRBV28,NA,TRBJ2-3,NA,CASRLPDEGRPDTQYF,TGTGCCAGCCGACTTCCGGATGAAGGGAGACCAGATACGCAGTATTTT
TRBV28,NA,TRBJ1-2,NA,CASSPDGGYTF,TGTGCCAGCAGCCCGGACGGCGGCTACACCTTC
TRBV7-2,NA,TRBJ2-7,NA,CASSPSEGYEQYF,TGTGCCAGCAGCCCATCAGAGGGCTACGAGCAGTACTTC
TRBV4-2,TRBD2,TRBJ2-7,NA,CASSTGTSGSSYEQYF,TGTGCCAGCAGCACTGGGACTAGCGGGAGCTCCTACGAGCAGTACTTC
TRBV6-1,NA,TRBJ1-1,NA,CASSLLWQTEAFF,TGTGCCAGCAGTTTATTATGGCAGACTGAAGCTTTCTTT
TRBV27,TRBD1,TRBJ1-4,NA,CASSIRGRAEKLFF,TGTGCCAGCAGCATCAGGGGGCGAGCGGAAAAACTGTTTTTT
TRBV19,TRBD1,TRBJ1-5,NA,CASTPDRGLNQPQHF,TGTGCCAGTACCCCGGACAGGGGGCTCAATCAGCCCCAGCATTTT
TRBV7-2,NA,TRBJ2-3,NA,CASSPSLQSTDTQYF,TGTGCCAGCAGCCCCTCTCTACAGAGCACAGATACGCAGTATTTT
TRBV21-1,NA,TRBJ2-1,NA,CASSSGQGDNYNEQFF,TGTGCCAGCAGCAGCGGACAGGGGGATAACTACAATGAGCAGTTCTTC
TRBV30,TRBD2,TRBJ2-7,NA,CAWRLAGGPTYEQYF,TGTGCCTGGAGGTTAGCGGGAGGCCCGACCTACGAGCAGTACTTC
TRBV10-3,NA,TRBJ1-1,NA,CAIRSRQDSNTEAFF,TGTGCCATCAGGAGCCGACAGGATTCGAACACTGAAGCTTTCTTT
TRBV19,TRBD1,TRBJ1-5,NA,CASSLYRGDGNQPQHF,TGTGCCAGTAGTTTATACAGGGGAGATGGCAATCAGCCCCAGCATTTT
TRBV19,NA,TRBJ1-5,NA,CASSITATQPQHF,TGTGCCAGTAGTATCACGGCAACGCAGCCCCAGCATTTT
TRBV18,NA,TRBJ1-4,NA,CASSPQGTTNEKLFF,TGTGCCAGCTCACCACAGGGAACAACTAATGAAAAACTGTTTTTT
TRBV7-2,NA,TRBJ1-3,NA,CASSLSFPGNTIYF,TGTGCCAGCAGCTTAAGCTTCCCCGGAAACACCATATATTTT
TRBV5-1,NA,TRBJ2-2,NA,CASRDTLNTGELFF,TGCGCCAGCAGAGACACACTAAACACCGGGGAGCTGTTTTTT
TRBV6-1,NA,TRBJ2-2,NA,CASSVSTTGELFF,TGTGCCAGCAGTGTATCCACCACCGGGGAGCTGTTTTTT
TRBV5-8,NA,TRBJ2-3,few,CASSLRDPRADTQYF,TGTGCCAGCAGCTTGCGGGATCCCCGGGCAGATACGCAGTATTTT
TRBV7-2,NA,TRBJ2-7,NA,CASSLEAGSSYEQYF,TGTGCCAGCAGCTTAGAGGCAGGGAGCTCCTACGAGCAGTACTTC
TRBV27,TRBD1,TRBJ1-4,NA,CASTGTGVGEKLFF,TGTGCCAGCACCGGAACAGGGGTGGGTGAAAAACTGTTTTTT
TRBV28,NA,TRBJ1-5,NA,CASSEKGAFNQPQHF,TGTGCCAGCAGTGAAAAAGGGGCTTTCAATCAGCCCCAGCATTTT
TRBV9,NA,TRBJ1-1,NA,CASSVGRATEAFF,TGTGCCAGCAGCGTAGGCAGGGCCACTGAAGCTTTCTTT
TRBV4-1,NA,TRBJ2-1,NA,CASSQDAGRSYNEQFF,TGCGCCAGCAGCCAAGATGCGGGACGTTCCTACAATGAGCAGTTCTTC
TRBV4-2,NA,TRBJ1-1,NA,CASSQVSGAPTEAFF,TGTGCCAGCAGCCAAGTTTCAGGGGCCCCCACGGAAGCTTTCTTT
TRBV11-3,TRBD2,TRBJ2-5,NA,CASSPGTSGGMGETQYF,TGTGCCAGCAGCCCGGGGACTAGCGGGGGGATGGGGGAGACCCAGTACTTC
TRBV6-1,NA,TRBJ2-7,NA,CASSVVYNSYEQYF,TGTGCCAGCAGTGTTGTGTACAATTCCTACGAGCAGTACTTC
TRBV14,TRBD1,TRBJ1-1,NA,CASSRSRGTEAFF,TGTGCCAGCAGCCGTTCCAGGGGGACTGAAGCTTTCTTT
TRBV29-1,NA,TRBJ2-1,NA,CSVEEVWDGRNEQFF,TGCAGCGTTGAAGAAGTCTGGGACGGGCGAAATGAGCAGTTCTTC
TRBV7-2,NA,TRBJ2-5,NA,CASSSEIQETQYF,TGTGCCAGCAGCTCAGAGATACAAGAGACCCAGTACTTC
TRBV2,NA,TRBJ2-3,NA,CASRAEITDTQYF,TGTGCCAGCAGGGCAGAAATCACAGATACGCAGTATTTT
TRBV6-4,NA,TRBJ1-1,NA,CASSEGDAFF,TGTGCCAGCAGTGAGGGGGATGCTTTCTTT
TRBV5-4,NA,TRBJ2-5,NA,CASSLGGSKFQETQYF,TGTGCCAGCAGCTTGGGGGGCTCTAAATTCCAAGAGACCCAGTACTTC
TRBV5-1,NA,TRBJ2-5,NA,CASRILDGYQETQYF,TGCGCCAGCAGGATTCTCGACGGTTACCAAGAGACCCAGTACTTC
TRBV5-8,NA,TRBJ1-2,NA,CASSLYQGLGGYTF,TGTGCCAGCAGCTTGTATCAGGGCTTGGGTGGCTACACCTTC
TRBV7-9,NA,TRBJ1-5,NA,CASSPDSTPLGQPQHF,TGTGCCAGCAGCCCAGACTCGACCCCGCTGGGTCAGCCCCAGCATTTT
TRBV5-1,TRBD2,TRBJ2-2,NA,CASSLLAGSTGELFF,TGCGCCAGCAGCTTACTAGCGGGGAGCACCGGGGAGCTGTTTTTT
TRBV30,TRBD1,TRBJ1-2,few,CAWSRDRPHGYTF,TGTGCCTGGAGCCGGGACAGGCCCCATGGCTACACCTTC
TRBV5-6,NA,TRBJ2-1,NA,CASSLGQSSYNEQFF,TGTGCCAGCAGCTTGGGTCAGAGCTCCTACAATGAGCAGTTCTTC
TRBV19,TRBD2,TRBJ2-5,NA,CASSLHRTSGVGETQYF,TGTGCCAGTAGTCTCCATAGGACTAGCGGGGTTGGAGAGACCCAGTACTTC
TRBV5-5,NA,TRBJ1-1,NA,CASSLAGRVESYPAFF,TGTGCCAGCAGCTTGGCTGGCAGGGTGGAGTCGTACCCAGCTTTCTTT